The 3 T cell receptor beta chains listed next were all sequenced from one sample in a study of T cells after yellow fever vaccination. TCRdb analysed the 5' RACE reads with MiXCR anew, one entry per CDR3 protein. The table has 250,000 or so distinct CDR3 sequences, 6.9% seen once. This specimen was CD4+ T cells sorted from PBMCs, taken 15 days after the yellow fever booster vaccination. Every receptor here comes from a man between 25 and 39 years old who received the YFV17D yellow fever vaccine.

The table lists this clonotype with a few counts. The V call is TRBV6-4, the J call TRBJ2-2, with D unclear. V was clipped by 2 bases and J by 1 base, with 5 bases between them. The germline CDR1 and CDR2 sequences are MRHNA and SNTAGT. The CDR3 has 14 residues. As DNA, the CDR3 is TGTGCCAGCAGTGACATGTGGAACACCGGGGAGCTGTTTTTT. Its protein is CASSDMWNTGELFF.

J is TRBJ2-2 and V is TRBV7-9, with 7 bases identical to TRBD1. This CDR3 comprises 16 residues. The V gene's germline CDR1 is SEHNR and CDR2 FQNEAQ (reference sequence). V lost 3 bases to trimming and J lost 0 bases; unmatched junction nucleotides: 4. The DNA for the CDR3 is TGTGCCAGCAGCTTGGCAGGACAGGCGAACACCGGGGAGCTGTTTTTT. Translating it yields CASSLAGQANTGELFF.

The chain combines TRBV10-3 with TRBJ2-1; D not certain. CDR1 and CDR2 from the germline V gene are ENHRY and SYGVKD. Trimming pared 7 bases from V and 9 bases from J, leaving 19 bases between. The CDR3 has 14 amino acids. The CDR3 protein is CAITNDLGHGEQFF. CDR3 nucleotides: TGTGCCATCACAAACGACCTAGGGCACGGTGAGCAGTTCTTC.